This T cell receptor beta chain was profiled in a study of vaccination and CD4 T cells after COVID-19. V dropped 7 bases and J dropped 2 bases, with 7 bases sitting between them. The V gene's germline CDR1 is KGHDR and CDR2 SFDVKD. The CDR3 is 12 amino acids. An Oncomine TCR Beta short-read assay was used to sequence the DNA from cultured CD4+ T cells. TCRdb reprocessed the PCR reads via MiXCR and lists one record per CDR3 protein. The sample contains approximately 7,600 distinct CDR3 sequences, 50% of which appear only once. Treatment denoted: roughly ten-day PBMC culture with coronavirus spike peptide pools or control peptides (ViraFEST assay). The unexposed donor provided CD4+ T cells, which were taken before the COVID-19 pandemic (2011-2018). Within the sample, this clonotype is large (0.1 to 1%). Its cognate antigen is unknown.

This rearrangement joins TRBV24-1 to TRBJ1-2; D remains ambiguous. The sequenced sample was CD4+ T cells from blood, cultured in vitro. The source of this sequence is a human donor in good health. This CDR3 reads CATRGENYGYTF. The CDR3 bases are TGTGCCACCAGGGGTGAGAACTATGGCTACACCTTC.